These T cell receptor beta chains were read from a single sample in a study of blood T cell repertoires in COVID-19. Assay used: immunoSEQ multiplex PCR; TCRdb lists only in-frame clones, some missing. The table shows roughly 63,000 clones, with 65% to 75% occurring only once. Sequencing input: peripheral blood. The receptors originated from a woman over 75 with acute or convalescent COVID-19. Each CDR3 is given with its conserved first and last residue. A D gene is named only where the DNA matches it firmly. Size values are once, few and many counts, or a class for expanded clones, and some rows have none.

V gene	clone size	CDR3 length	D gene	J gene	CDR3 DNA	CDR3 protein
TRBV29-1	.	13	.	TRBJ1-1	TGCAGCGTTGAGGGCAGGGGGAACACTGAAGCTTTCTTT	CSVEGRGNTEAFF
TRBV9	.	15	TRBD1	TRBJ2-7	TGTGCCAGCAGCGTAGGACAGGGTGGGACCTACGAGCAGTACTTC	CASSVGQGGTYEQYF
TRBV6-2/TRBV6-3	.	15	TRBD1	TRBJ1-5	TGTGCCAGCAGCAATCGGGACAGGGGCAATCAGCCCCAGCATTTT	CASSNRDRGNQPQHF
TRBV10-3	.	12	.	TRBJ2-5	TGTGCCTCAATGCAAGAGCGGGAGACCCAGTACTTC	CASMQERETQYF
TRBV28	once	15	TRBD1	TRBJ2-6	TGTGCCAGCAGACTACAGGGGTCTGGGGCCAACGTCCTGACTTTC	CASRLQGSGANVLTF
TRBV19	.	14	.	TRBJ2-3	TGTGCCAGTAGCCCCACTAGTATTACAGATACGCAGTATTTT	CASSPTSITDTQYF
TRBV11-2	.	15	.	TRBJ1-3	TGTGCCAGCAGCTTCGCCATGACAGGTGGAAACACCATATATTTT	CASSFAMTGGNTIYF
TRBV12-3/TRBV12-4	few	13	.	TRBJ1-1	TGTGCCAGCAGTTCAGGGCCAAACACTGAAGCTTTCTTT	CASSSGPNTEAFF
TRBV7-8	.	13	.	TRBJ2-2	TGTGCCAGCAGCTTAGTCCAAACCGGGGAGCTGTTTTTT	CASSLVQTGELFF
TRBV18	.	16	.	TRBJ1-2	TGTGCCAGCTCAGCGTCGAGGGCCCTAGCTAACTATGGCTACACCTTC	CASSASRALANYGYTF
TRBV19	.	15	.	TRBJ2-3	TGTGCCAGTAGGCAAATCGACAGCTGGGGAGATACGCAGTATTTT	CASRQIDSWGDTQYF
TRBV4-1	few	17	TRBD2	TRBJ2-7	TGCGCCAGCAGCCAAGGGCCCTTGGGAGCGGGAGCCGGAGAGCAGTACTTC	CASSQGPLGAGAGEQYF
TRBV19	.	15	.	TRBJ2-1	TGTGCCAGTATGTTTAGCAGAAGCTCCTACAATGAGCAGTTCTTC	CASMFSRSSYNEQFF
TRBV4-1	.	16	TRBD2	TRBJ2-1	TGCGCCAGCAGCCAAGTAGCGGGAGCGTTAGCCGATGAGCAGTTCTTC	CASSQVAGALADEQFF
TRBV4-2	.	18	TRBD1	TRBJ1-2	TGTGCCAGCAGCAGAACCGTACCGGGACAGGGTAAGGGAGGAGGCTACACCTTC	CASSRTVPGQGKGGGYTF
TRBV5-1	once	15	.	TRBJ2-6	TGCGCCAGCACCCTGGGGGGTCCCGGGGCCAACGTCCTGACTTTC	CASTLGGPGANVLTF
TRBV2	.	14	TRBD2	TRBJ2-5	TGTGCCAGCATCACTCGGGGGGGTTTGGAGACCCAGTACTTC	CASITRGGLETQYF
TRBV7-9	.	14	.	TRBJ2-7	TGTGCCAGCAGCCCCCGGGACTGGACCTACGAGCAGTACTTC	CASSPRDWTYEQYF
TRBV4-3	.	18	TRBD1	TRBJ1-2	TGCGCCAGCAGCCAAGATGGGAGAGGACAGGGGGCAGATTGGGGCTACACCTTC	CASSQDGRGQGADWGYTF
TRBV5-5	.	15	TRBD1	TRBJ2-1	TGTGCCAGCAGCTCACCGACAGGGGGAAACAATGAGCAGTTCTTC	CASSSPTGGNNEQFF
TRBV28	.	14	.	TRBJ1-2	TGTGCCAGCAGTCCGCGACATCTCACCTATGGCTACACCTTC	CASSPRHLTYGYTF
TRBV5-1	.	16	TRBD2	TRBJ2-1	TGCGCCAGCAGCTCCGGCCGCGGGGGGGCCTACAATGAGCAGTTCTTC	CASSSGRGGAYNEQFF
TRBV11-3	.	15	.	TRBJ1-4	TGTGCCAGCAGCTTAAGGGGACCTCAGGGGGAAAAACTGTTTTTT	CASSLRGPQGEKLFF
TRBV12-3/TRBV12-4	.	12	TRBD1	TRBJ1-2	TGTGCCAGCAAAACAGGGGGAAATGGCTACACCTTC	CASKTGGNGYTF
TRBV3-1/TRBV3-2	.	16	TRBD2	TRBJ2-7	TGTGCCAGCAGCCAACTTACCCTAGCGGGGCCGTACGAGCAGTACTTC	CASSQLTLAGPYEQYF
TRBV3-1/TRBV3-2	.	15	.	TRBJ1-2	TGTGCCAGCAGCCAAGATCTGGCAACAGTCTATGGCTACACCTTC	CASSQDLATVYGYTF
TRBV5-5	.	17	TRBD2	TRBJ2-1	TGTGCCAGCAGCCCCTCCGGGACTAGCGGCCTAGCGGGTGAGCAGTTCTTC	CASSPSGTSGLAGEQFF
TRBV19	.	13	TRBD1	TRBJ1-1	TGTGCCAGTAGGACTACAGGGGGCACTGAAGCTTTCTTT	CASRTTGGTEAFF
TRBV12-5	.	20	TRBD2	TRBJ2-5	TGTGCTAGTGGTTTGGTACAGAACGGGACTAGCGGGAGACCGGTGGAGACCCAGTACTTC	CASGLVQNGTSGRPVETQYF